Below are 27 T cell receptor beta chains sequenced from a single sample in a study of shared clonotypes between healthy human individuals. The protocol was immunoSEQ multiplex PCR, while the TCRdb copy is restricted to in-frame clones and leaves out a portion. The sample records over a million clones, roughly 95% being singletons. The specimen was naive CD4+ T cells sorted from blood. Documented subset: CD45RA+ positively selected. The receptors come from a young man in good health.

J is TRBJ2-1 and V is TRBV5-4; no reliable D call. Trimming pared 4 bases from V and 11 bases from J, leaving 13 bases between. The length of the CDR3 is 12 residues. CDR1 SGHNT and CDR2 YYREEE come from the germline V gene (reference sequence). The CDR3, as DNA: TGTGCCAGCAGCCGTGAAGTGTTGCAGCAGTTCTTC. Its translation: CASSREVLQQFF. Full variable domain (outside the CDR3, taken from reference TRBV5-4 and TRBJ2-1): ETGVTQSPTHLIKTRGQQVTLRCSSQSGHNTVSWYQQALGQGPQFIFQYYREEENGRGNFPPRFSGLQFPNYSSELNVNALELDDSALYLCASSREVLQQFFGPGTRLTVL.

This rearrangement joins TRBV25-1 to TRBJ2-5, with D possibly being TRBD1 (5 bases). CDR3 length equals 16 residues. The germline gives CDR1 MGHDK, CDR2 SYGVNS. The germline V and J ends were trimmed by 2 bases and 0 bases, with 13 bases remaining between them. The CDR3 is CASSEIRAPYQETQYF. The CDR3 DNA is TGTGCCAGCAGTGAAATCAGGGCACCGTACCAAGAGACCCAGTACTTC.

J is TRBJ2-3 and V is TRBV5-1; 11 positions agree with TRBD2. This CDR3 contains 18 residues. J lost 7 bases, V lost 2 bases, and 15 bases had no gene match. The germline V gene has CDR1 SGHRS and CDR2 YFSETQ. CDR3 in amino acids: CASSLPLAGATTHNTQYF. Written as DNA, the CDR3 is TGCGCCAGCAGCTTACCACTAGCGGGAGCCACCACACACAATACGCAGTATTTT.

The V gene is TRBV6-6, the J gene TRBJ2-3; 7 bases match TRBD1. CDR3 length: 15 amino acids. The V gene's germline CDR1 is MNHNY and CDR2 SVGAGI (reference sequence). Trimming cost V 6 bases and J 5 bases; bases outside gene matches: 11. CDR3 in amino acids: CASRRSGTDKDTQYF. The CDR3 bases are TGTGCCAGCAGGCGATCCGGGACAGATAAAGATACGCAGTATTTT.

This clone came up once. The V call is TRBV5-1, the J call TRBJ2-1, with D maybe TRBD2 (5 bases). CDR1 and CDR2 from the germline V gene are SGHRS and YFSETQ. Trimming pared 5 bases from V and 5 bases from J, leaving 14 bases between. The CDR3 loop spans 14 amino acids. The CDR3 loop reads CASRALDNDNEQFF. The CDR3 DNA reads as TGCGCCAGCAGAGCACTAGATAACGACAATGAGCAGTTCTTC.

This chain links TRBV30 with TRBJ1-4, with 9 bases matching TRBD1. Germline V gives CDR1 GTSNPN, CDR2 SVGIG (reference sequence). The V gene end was trimmed by 5 bases and the J gene end by 6 bases; junction bases not matched to a gene: 10. CDR3 length: 15 amino acids. Here the CDR3 DNA reads TGTGCCTGGGCACGAACCGGGACAGGGTATGAAAAACTGTTTTTT. This translates into CAWARTGTGYEKLFF.

The rearrangement links TRBV9 to TRBJ2-2; D possibly corresponds to TRBD2 (6 bases). From germline, CDR1 is SGDLS and CDR2 YYNGEE. The ends were cut back, 0 bases at V and 0 bases at J, with 15 bases in the middle. CDR3 length: 18 amino acids. The CDR3 is CASSVEGQGLPNTGELFF. The CDR3 DNA reads as TGTGCCAGCAGCGTAGAGGGCCAGGGACTTCCGAACACCGGGGAGCTGTTTTTT.

The chain carries TRBV7-9 and TRBJ2-1; 11 bases are a match to TRBD2. Trimming cost V 1 base and J 4 bases; bases outside gene matches: 6. This CDR3 has 17 amino acids. Germline CDR1 reads SEHNR; CDR2 reads FQNEAQ (reference sequence). In DNA form, the CDR3 reads TGTGCCAGCAGCTTAGGGACTAGCGGGCCCCCATACAATGAGCAGTTCTTC. It codes for CASSLGTSGPPYNEQFF.

The rearrangement links TRBV4-3 to TRBJ1-2, with a tentative D call TRBD1 (5 bases). The V end lost 2 bases, the J end lost 3 bases, and 13 bases lay between the germline ends. The CDR3 is made up of 15 amino acids. Germline CDR1 LGHNA, CDR2 YSLEER. In nucleotides, the CDR3 is TGCGCCAGCAGCCAACAGCACCTGGGGGACTATGGCTACACCTTC. This translates into CASSQQHLGDYGYTF.

The V call is TRBV6-5, the J call TRBJ2-4, with no clear D. Germline CDR1 and CDR2: MNHEY and SVGAGI. The CDR3 runs 16 residues. V lost 0 bases, J lost 2 bases, and 11 bases lay in between. The CDR3 DNA is TGTGCCAGCAGTTACTCGGGCCCACCAACCAAAAACATTCAGTACTTC. It is translated as CASSYSGPPTKNIQYF.

The rearrangement joins TRBV6-1 to TRBJ1-3, with D maybe TRBD1 (5 bases). Germline V gene sequence: CDR1 MNHNS, CDR2 SASEGT. Trimming left V 8 bases short and J 2 bases short, with 16 bases between. This CDR3 has 15 residues. The CDR3 is CASEAGPVAGNTIYF. The CDR3 DNA reads TGTGCCAGCGAAGCAGGGCCGGTTGCTGGAAACACCATATATTTT.

The chain employs TRBV29-1 and TRBJ1-2, with D perhaps matching TRBD1 (6 bases). Germline V gives CDR1 SQVTM, CDR2 ANQGSEA. The CDR3 has 14 residues. With 3 bases removed from V and 3 bases from J, the gap between germline ends came to 14 bases. The CDR3 DNA reads as TGCAGCGTTGAGACTAGGGGGGGAGACTATGGCTACACCTTC. As protein: CSVETRGGDYGYTF.

This chain joins TRBV28 and TRBJ2-7; D may be TRBD1 or TRBD2 (5 bases each). The CDR3 contains 16 residues. Germline CDR1 MDHEN, CDR2 SYDVKM. Trimming removed 2 bases from V and 0 bases from J, with 14 bases in between. CDR3 nucleotides: TGTGCCAGCAGTTTAGGTGGGAAGAGGGGCTCCTACGAGCAGTACTTC. It is translated as CASSLGGKRGSYEQYF.

In its sample, this clone was seen once. This rearrangement joins TRBV5-5 to TRBJ2-2; D may be TRBD1 or TRBD2 (5 bases each). V was pared by 7 bases and J by 3 bases, with 16 bases between. Germline V CDR1 and CDR2: SGHKS, YYEKEE (reference sequence). The CDR3 contains 15 residues. CDR3 coding DNA: TGTGCCAGCGGTGGACAAACGGGGCACACCGGGGAGCTGTTTTTT. This encodes CASGGQTGHTGELFF.

This clone was counted once. V and J are TRBV28 and TRBJ2-2; tentatively, D is TRBD2 (6 bases). V lost 8 bases and J lost 0, with 10 bases in between. The CDR3 consists of 14 residues. The germline gives CDR1 MDHEN, CDR2 SYDVKM. In DNA form, the CDR3 reads TGTGCCAGCGCCGGGACTCCGAACACCGGGGAGCTGTTTTTT. It yields the protein CASAGTPNTGELFF.

V is TRBV18 and J is TRBJ2-1, with unresolved D. The length of the CDR3 is 14 residues. V gave up 2 bases and J gave up 5 bases, with 10 bases separating them. Germline values: CDR1 KGHSH, CDR2 LQKENI. The DNA for the CDR3 is TGTGCCAGCTCACCAAGGTCAGGAAACAATGAGCAGTTCTTC. Residues: CASSPRSGNNEQFF.

The CDR3 here is CASSLLAGAPETQYF. CDR3 bases: TGTGCCAGCAGCTTACTAGCGGGAGCTCCAGAGACCCAGTACTTC. The V and J genes are TRBV7-8 and TRBJ2-5, with 10 bases matching TRBD2. The V segment lost 2 bases and the J segment 4 bases; nucleotides outside the gene matches: 4. The germline V gene has CDR1 SGHVS and CDR2 FQNEAQ. The CDR3 length is 15 residues.

The chain joins TRBV11-2 to TRBJ2-7, with 11 nucleotides matching TRBD2. Germline assignment: CDR1 SGHAT and CDR2 FQNNGV. J lost 4 bases, V lost 5 bases, and 10 bases had no gene match. The CDR3 consists of 16 residues. CDR3 DNA sequence: TGTGCCAGCAGCCTACGACTAGCGGGATTCCCGTACGAGCAGTACTTC. The encoded protein is CASSLRLAGFPYEQYF. The variable domain in full, completed from reference TRBV11-2 and TRBJ2-7, reads EAGVAQSPRYKIIEKRQSVAFWCNPISGHATLYWYQQILGQGPKLLIQFQNNGVVDDSQLPKDRFSAERLKGVDSTLKIQPAKLEDSAVYLCASSLRLAGFPYEQYFGPGTRLTVT.

The chain is built from TRBV11-2 and TRBJ2-7, with TRBD2 matching over 12 bases. V was clipped by 5 bases and J by 4 bases; unmatched bases: 3. The CDR3 is 14 residues long. Germline V gene data show CDR1 as SGHAT and CDR2 as FQNNGV. The DNA for the CDR3 is TGTGCCAGCAGCCGACTAGCGGGAGCGTACGAGCAGTACTTC. It is translated as CASSRLAGAYEQYF.

As to this clone: At one end the junction does not follow the germline gene, possibly because of a read error. This chain joins TRBV30 and TRBJ2-3; D gene ambiguous. The CDR3 is 11 residues long. Germline CDR1 is GTSNPN and CDR2 is SVGIG (reference sequence). The CDR3 sequence: CAWTVLDTQCF. The DNA of the CDR3 is TGTGCCTGGACAGTTCTGGATACGCAGTGTTTT.

The chain couples TRBV29-1 to TRBJ2-3; tentatively, D is TRBD2 (5 bases). V was clipped by 4 bases and J by 1 base, with 9 bases between them. This CDR3 spans 13 amino acids. Germline V gives CDR1 SQVTM, CDR2 ANQGSEA. CDR3 nucleotides: TGCAGCGTTGGGAGGATGGGCACAGATACGCAGTATTTT. It translates to CSVGRMGTDTQYF.

V gene TRBV5-8 combines with J gene TRBJ2-2; 10 bases match TRBD1. The CDR3 spans 15 residues. V shed 7 bases, J shed 9 bases, and the junction held 12 bases outside the gene matches. From germline, CDR1 is SGHTS and CDR2 YDEGEE. DNA of the CDR3: TGTGCCAGCGCTCCTGGGACAGGGGTAGTTCGGGAGCTGTTTTTT. As protein: CASAPGTGVVRELFF.

This chain links TRBV5-1 with TRBJ2-7, with 7 bases that match TRBD2. The CDR3 covers 16 residues. V lost 4 bases, J lost 3 bases, and 13 bases stayed unmatched. CDR1 is SGHRS, CDR2 YFSETQ, per germline. The DNA of the CDR3 is TGCGCCAGCAGCCTGGAGCGGGGAGTGAGCGTCTACGAGCAGTACTTC. This codes for CASSLERGVSVYEQYF.

The rearrangement links TRBV5-1 to TRBJ2-7; TRBD1 agrees at 8 bases. CDR3 length: 12 amino acids. With 4 bases clipped from V and 10 bases from J, the junction kept 7 bases outside the gene matches. Germline V CDR1 and CDR2: SGHRS, YFSETQ. The CDR3 bases are TGCGCCAGCAGCCTAGACAGGGGATTTCAGTACTTC. This encodes CASSLDRGFQYF.

The chain carries TRBV5-1 and TRBJ2-5, with D unresolved. The V gene's germline CDR1 is SGHRS and CDR2 YFSETQ. V was clipped by 4 bases and J by 4 bases, with 8 bases between them. The CDR3 is made up of 12 amino acids. CDR3 amino acids: CASSRPPETQYF. The CDR3 DNA reads TGCGCCAGCAGCCGTCCCCCAGAGACCCAGTACTTC.

In its sample, this clone was seen once. The chain couples TRBV7-9 to TRBJ2-2; D possibly corresponds to TRBD1 (7 bases). The CDR3 is 16 residues long. V dropped 4 bases and J dropped 4 bases, with 16 bases sitting between them. Germline V gives CDR1 SEHNR, CDR2 FQNEAQ (reference sequence). In DNA form, the CDR3 reads TGTGCCAGCAGCTCGCAGGGGGGTCTTTCCACCGGGGAGCTGTTTTTT. Encoded protein: CASSSQGGLSTGELFF.

CDR3 DNA sequence: TGTGCCAGCAGTCCCTCGGGACAGGGGAGCACTAATGAAAAACTGTTTTTT. Translated: CASSPSGQGSTNEKLFF. The J gene is TRBJ1-4, the V gene TRBV28; TRBD1 matches 10 bases. J was trimmed by 2 bases and V by 5 bases; bases with no gene match: 8. This CDR3 has 17 amino acids. Germline V gives CDR1 MDHEN, CDR2 SYDVKM.